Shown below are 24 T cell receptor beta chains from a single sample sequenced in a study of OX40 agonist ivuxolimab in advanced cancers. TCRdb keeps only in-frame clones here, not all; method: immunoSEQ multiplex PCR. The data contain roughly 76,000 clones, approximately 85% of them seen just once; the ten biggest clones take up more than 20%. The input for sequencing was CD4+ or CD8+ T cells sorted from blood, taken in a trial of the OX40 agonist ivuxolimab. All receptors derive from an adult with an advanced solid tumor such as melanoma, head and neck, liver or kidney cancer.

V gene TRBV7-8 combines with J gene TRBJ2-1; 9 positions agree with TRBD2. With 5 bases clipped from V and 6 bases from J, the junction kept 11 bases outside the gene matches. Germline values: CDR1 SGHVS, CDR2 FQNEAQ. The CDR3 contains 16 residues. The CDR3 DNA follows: TGTGCCAGCAGCCCGATGGTAGCGGGAGCCGGCAATGAGCAGTTCTTC. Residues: CASSPMVAGAGNEQFF.

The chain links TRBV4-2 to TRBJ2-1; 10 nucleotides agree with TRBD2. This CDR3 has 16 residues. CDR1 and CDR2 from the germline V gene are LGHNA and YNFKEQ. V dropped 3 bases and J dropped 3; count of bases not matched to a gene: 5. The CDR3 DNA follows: TGTGCCAGCAGCCAGCCAGCGGGAGGGGACTACAATGAGCAGTTCTTC. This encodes CASSQPAGGDYNEQFF.

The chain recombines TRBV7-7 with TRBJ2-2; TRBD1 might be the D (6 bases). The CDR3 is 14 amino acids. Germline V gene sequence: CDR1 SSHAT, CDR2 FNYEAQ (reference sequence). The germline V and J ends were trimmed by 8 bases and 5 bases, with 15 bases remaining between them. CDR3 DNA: TGTGCCAGCGGACAGCTATATTCAACCGGGGAGCTGTTTTTT. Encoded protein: CASGQLYSTGELFF.

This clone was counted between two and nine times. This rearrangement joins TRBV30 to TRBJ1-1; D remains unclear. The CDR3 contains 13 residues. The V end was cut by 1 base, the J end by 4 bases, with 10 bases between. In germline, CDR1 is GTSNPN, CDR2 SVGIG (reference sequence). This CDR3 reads CAWSGKGITEAFF. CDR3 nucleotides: TGTGCCTGGAGTGGGAAGGGTATCACTGAAGCTTTCTTT.

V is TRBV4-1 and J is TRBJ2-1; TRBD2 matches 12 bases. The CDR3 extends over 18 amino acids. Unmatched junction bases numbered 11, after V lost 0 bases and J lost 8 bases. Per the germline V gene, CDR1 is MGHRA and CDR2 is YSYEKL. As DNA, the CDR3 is TGCGCCAGCAGCCAAGAGCCTAGCGGGGGGGGCGGTGTCGATGAGCAGTTCTTC. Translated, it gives CASSQEPSGGGGVDEQFF.

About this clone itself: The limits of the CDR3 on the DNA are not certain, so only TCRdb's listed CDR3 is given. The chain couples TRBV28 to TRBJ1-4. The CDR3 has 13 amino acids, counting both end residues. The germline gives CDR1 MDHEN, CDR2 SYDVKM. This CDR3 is CASSSSPSEKLFF.

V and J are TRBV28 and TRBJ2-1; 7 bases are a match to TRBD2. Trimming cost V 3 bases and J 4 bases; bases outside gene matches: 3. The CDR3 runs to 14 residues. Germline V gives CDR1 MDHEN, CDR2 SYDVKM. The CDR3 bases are TGTGCCAGCAGTTTCACTAGCGATTACAATGAGCAGTTCTTC. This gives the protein CASSFTSDYNEQFF. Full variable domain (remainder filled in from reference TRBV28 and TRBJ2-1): DVKVTQSSRYLVKRTGEKVFLECVQDMDHENMFWYRQDPGLGLRLIYFSYDVKMKEKGDIPEGYSVSREKKERFSLILESASTNQTSMYLCASSFTSDYNEQFFGPGTRLTVL.

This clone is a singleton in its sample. In nucleotides, the CDR3 is TGTGCCAGCAGTGCTGGGGCGGGAGGCGGAGGTGAGCAGTTCTTC. Its protein is CASSAGAGGGGEQFF. The chain recombines TRBV2 with TRBJ2-1; 8 bases are shared with TRBD2. This CDR3 is 15 amino acids long. The ends lost 4 bases at V and 9 bases at J; junction bases unmatched: 11. The germline V gene has CDR1 SNHLY and CDR2 FYNNEI.

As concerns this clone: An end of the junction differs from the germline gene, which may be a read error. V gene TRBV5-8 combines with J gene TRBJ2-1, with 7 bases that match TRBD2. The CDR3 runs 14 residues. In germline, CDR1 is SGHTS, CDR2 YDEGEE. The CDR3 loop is CASSSRAGDGEQFF. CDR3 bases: TGCGCCAGCAGCTCGCGGGCGGGGGATGGTGAGCAGTTCTTC.

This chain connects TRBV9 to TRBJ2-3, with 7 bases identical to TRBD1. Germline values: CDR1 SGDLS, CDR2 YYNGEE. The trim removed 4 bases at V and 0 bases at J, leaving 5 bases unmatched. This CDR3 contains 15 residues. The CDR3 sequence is CASSPRGGSTDTQYF. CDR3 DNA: TGTGCCAGCAGCCCCCGAGGGGGCAGCACAGATACGCAGTATTTT.

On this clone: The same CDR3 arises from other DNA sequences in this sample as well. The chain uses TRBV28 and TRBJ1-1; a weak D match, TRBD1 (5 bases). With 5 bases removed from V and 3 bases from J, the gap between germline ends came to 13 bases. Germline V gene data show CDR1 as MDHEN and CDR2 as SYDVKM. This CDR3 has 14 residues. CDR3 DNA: TGTGCCAGCAGTCCGATACAGGAGGACACTGAAGCTTTCTTT. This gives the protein CASSPIQEDTEAFF.

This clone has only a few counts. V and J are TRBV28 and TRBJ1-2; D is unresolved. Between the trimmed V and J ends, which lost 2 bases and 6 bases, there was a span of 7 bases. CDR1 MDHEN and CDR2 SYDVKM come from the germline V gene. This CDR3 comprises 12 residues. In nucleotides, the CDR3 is TGTGCCAGCAGTTTAGGCCCTAATGGCTACACCTTC. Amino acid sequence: CASSLGPNGYTF.

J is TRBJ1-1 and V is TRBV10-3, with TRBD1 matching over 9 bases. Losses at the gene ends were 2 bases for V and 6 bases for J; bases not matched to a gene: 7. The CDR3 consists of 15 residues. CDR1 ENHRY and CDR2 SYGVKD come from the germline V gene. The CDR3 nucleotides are TGTGCCATCAGTGAGGCGGGACAGGGTTACGCTGAAGCTTTCTTT. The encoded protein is CAISEAGQGYAEAFF.

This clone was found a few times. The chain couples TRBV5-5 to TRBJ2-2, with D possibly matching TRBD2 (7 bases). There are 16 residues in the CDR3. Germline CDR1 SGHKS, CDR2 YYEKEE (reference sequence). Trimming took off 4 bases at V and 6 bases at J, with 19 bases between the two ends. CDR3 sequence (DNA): TGTGCCAGCAGCCCCTTGGGGGGGCGGACCGCCGGGGAGCTGTTTTTT. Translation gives CASSPLGGRTAGELFF.

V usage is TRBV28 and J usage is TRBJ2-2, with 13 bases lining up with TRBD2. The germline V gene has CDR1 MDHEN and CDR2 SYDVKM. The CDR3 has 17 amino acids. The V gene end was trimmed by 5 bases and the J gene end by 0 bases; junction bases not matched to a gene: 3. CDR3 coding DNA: TGTGCCAGCAGTGAGACTAGCGGGAGGTCGAACACCGGGGAGCTGTTTTTT. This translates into CASSETSGRSNTGELFF.

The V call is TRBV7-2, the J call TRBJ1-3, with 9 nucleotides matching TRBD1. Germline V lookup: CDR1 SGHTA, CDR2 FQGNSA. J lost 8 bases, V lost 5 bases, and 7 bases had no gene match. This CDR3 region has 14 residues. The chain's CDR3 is CASSVQGARDTIYF. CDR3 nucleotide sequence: TGTGCCAGCAGCGTACAGGGGGCTAGGGACACCATATATTTT.

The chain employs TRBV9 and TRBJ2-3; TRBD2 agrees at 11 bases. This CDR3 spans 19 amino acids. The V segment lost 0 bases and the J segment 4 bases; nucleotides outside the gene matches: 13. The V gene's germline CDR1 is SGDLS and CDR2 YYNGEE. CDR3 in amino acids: CASSVELAGASPIPDTQYF. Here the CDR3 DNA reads TGTGCCAGCAGCGTAGAACTAGCGGGAGCGAGCCCGATCCCAGATACGCAGTATTTT.

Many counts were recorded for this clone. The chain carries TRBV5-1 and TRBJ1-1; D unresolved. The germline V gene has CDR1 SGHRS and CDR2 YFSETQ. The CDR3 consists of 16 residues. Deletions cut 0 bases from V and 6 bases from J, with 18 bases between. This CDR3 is CASSLVLGGEGAEAFF. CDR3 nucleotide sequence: TGCGCCAGCAGCTTGGTCCTAGGTGGGGAGGGAGCTGAAGCTTTCTTT.

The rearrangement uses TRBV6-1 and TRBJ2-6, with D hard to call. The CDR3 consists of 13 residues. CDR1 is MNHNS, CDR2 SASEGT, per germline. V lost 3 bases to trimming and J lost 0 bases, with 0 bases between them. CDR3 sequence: CASSDSGANVLTF. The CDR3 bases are TGTGCCAGCAGTGACTCTGGGGCCAACGTCCTGACTTTC.

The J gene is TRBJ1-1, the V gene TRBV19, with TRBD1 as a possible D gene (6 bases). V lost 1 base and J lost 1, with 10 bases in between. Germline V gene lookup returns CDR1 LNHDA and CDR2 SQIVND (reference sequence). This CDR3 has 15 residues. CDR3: CASSIGDIPNTEAFF. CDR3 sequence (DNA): TGTGCCAGTAGTATAGGGGACATCCCGAACACTGAAGCTTTCTTT.

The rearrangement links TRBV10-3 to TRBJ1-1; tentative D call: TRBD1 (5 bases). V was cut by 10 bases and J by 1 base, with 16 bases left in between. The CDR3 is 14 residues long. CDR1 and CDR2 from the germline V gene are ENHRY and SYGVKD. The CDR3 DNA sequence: TGTGCCACCAAGGTCGGGGCGCAGAACACTGAAGCTTTCTTT. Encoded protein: CATKVGAQNTEAFF.

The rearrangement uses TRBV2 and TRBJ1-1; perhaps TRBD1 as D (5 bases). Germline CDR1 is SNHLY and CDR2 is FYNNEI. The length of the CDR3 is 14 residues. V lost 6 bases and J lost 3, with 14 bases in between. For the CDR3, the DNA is TGTGCCAGCAGCGTCTTGGGGGGAGACACTGAAGCTTTCTTT. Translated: CASSVLGGDTEAFF.

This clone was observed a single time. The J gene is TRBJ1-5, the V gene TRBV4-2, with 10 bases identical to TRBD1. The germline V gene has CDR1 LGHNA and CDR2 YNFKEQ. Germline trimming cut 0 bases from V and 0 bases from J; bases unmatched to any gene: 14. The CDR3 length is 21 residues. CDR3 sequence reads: CASSQDRSGQGGYYSNQPQHF. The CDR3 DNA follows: TGTGCCAGCAGCCAAGATCGTTCTGGACAGGGGGGCTATTATAGCAATCAGCCCCAGCATTTT.

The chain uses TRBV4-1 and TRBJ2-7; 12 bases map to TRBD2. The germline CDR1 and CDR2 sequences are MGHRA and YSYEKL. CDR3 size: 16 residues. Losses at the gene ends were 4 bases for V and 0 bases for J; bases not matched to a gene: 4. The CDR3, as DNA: TGCGCCAGCAGCCGACTAGCGGGAGATCTCTCCTACGAGCAGTACTTC. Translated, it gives CASSRLAGDLSYEQYF.